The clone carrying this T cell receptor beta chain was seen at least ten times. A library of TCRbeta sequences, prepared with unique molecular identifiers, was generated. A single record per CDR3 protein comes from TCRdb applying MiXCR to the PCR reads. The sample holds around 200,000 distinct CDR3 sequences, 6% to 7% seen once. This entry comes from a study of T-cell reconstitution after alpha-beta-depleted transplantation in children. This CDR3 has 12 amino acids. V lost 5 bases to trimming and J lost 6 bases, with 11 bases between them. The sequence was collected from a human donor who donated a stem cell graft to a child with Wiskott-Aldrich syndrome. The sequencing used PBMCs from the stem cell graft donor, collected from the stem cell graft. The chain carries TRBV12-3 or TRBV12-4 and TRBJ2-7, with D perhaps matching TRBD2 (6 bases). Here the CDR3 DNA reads TGTGCCAGCAGTCCGCGGAGGGGCGAGCAGTACTTC. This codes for CASSPRRGEQYF.